The T cell receptor (beta chain) under discussion was sequenced for a study of the immune and genomic landscape of osteosarcoma (dated by TCRdb to the early 2020s). In terms of the full investigation: A total of 48 pediatric and adult patients with high-grade osteosarcoma made up the overall cohort, and the median age at diagnosis was around 30 years (range roughly 5-85). Poor-risk disease was overrepresented in the cohort, as 73% of patients had an unfavorable pathologic response to standard therapy and around 63% were deceased. In the overall cohort, around 60% of patients were male, and 77% had localized disease at diagnosis. To define immunogenic potential, the study profiled osteosarcoma specimens using whole genome, RNA and T-cell receptor sequencing along with immunohistochemistry and reverse phase protein arrays. To characterize the osteosarcoma immunogenomic landscape, TCR sequencing results were integrated with transcriptome, protein array and immunostaining data. The goal of the study was to explain why immune checkpoint inhibitors show limited clinical activity in osteosarcoma. Three patients contributed two samples from the same tumor site.

In the case of this clone: The clone's antigen remains unknown. No much larger clone is present one base from it, and per-base qualities are unavailable.

The ImmunoSEQ Assay (Adaptive Biotechnologies) was used to immunosequence the CDR3 regions of the TCR beta chain. Concerning the study's data processing: TCRB rearrangements, read counts, read proportions and gene usage were exported through the ImmunoSEQ Analyzer platform. T-cell clonality was computed as 1 minus Pielou's evenness on productive rearrangements. Clonal space homeostasis binned clonotypes as rare, small, medium, large or hyperexpanded (0.01 to 1 of the repertoire). TCR productive clonality was compared across immune clusters C1, C2 and C3 using the Wilcoxon rank sum test. Drawn from immuneACCESS, this table holds only the in-frame rearrangements with V and J called that TCRdb kept. Clones are partly lost; checked studies trace under half to an unresolved V gene and leave the rest unexplained. D and trimming were read from the DNA, whereas the V and J calls and clone size are those reported in that table. A total of 4,600 or so clones appear in this sample, around two thirds of them only once. Clones ranked in the top ten supply less than 20% of the sample.

Including the terminal cysteine and phenylalanine, the CDR3 comprises 16 residues. The CDR3 DNA has 48 bases and is translated from base 1. At the junction V is shortened by 1 base and J by 0 bases, with 10 bases in between. The CDR1 and CDR2 encoded by the germline V gene (reference sequence) are LNHNV and YYDKDF. The tumors sampled were post-treatment primary, local recurrence and metastasis specimens taken from patients with a poor prognosis. General findings and caveats noted by the study authors: The clonality benchmarks were taken from external normal skin and healthy peripheral blood data instead of from matched normal tissue. Overall, productive TCR clonality was low, with an average of 0.09 and a maximum of 0.3, which suggests limited T-cell clonal expansion. In five cases, a single hyperexpanded clone dominated the repertoire, and each of these five cases had fewer than 100 T-cell clonotypes. Matched blood was collected from only two patients, alongside the frozen tumor specimens. Although TCR productive clonality was higher in the immune-hot C3 cluster than in the cold C1 cluster, TCR productive clonality was still low overall. No statistical method determined sample size because osteosarcoma is rare and all possible samples were collected.

Sequencing was performed on osteosarcoma tumor tissue from the femur. The clonotype comes from a human donor with osteosarcoma. The rearrangement joined TRBV15 to TRBJ1-3, with no reliable assignment of the D segment. The CDR3 loop reads CATSRGQASSGNTIYF. The sequenced DNA is TGTGCCACCAGCAGAGGCCAGGCTAGCTCTGGAAACACCATATATTTT.